The 22 T cell receptor beta chains below come from one sample, sequenced in a study of blood T cell repertoires in COVID-19. The data were produced by immunoSEQ multiplex PCR, yet TCRdb's version contains in-frame clones alone and is incomplete. The table lists around 310,000 clones, just under 90% of them singletons. The sample comprised PBMCs or T cells enriched from blood (not recorded which). Every receptor here comes from a young woman who had recovered from COVID-19.

This clone came up a few times. The V call is TRBV28, the J call TRBJ1-5; no definite D call. V was trimmed by 2 bases and J by 3 bases, leaving 8 bases between them. The germline gives CDR1 MDHEN, CDR2 SYDVKM. The CDR3 is 14 residues long. CDR3 DNA sequence: TGTGCCAGCAGTTTAGGGCCGCTCAATCAGCCCCAGCATTTT. Translated: CASSLGPLNQPQHF.

The V call is TRBV7-2, the J call TRBJ1-1, with D perhaps matching TRBD1 (6 bases). CDR3 size: 15 residues. Trimming took 2 bases from V and 0 from J, leaving 10 bases between them. Germline V CDR1 and CDR2: SGHTA, FQGNSA. This CDR3 reads CASSLSGHLNTEAFF. Here the CDR3 DNA reads TGTGCCAGCAGCTTATCGGGACACTTGAACACTGAAGCTTTCTTT. The whole variable domain, filled in from reference TRBV7-2 and TRBJ1-1, reads GAGVSQSPSNKVTEKGKDVELRCDPISGHTALYWYRQSLGQGLEFLIYFQGNSAPDKSGLPSDRFSAERTGGSVSTLTIQRTQQEDSAVYLCASSLSGHLNTEAFFGQGTRLTVV.

The chain recombines TRBV7-2 with TRBJ2-5; no clear D. V was clipped by 1 base and J by 7 bases, with 10 bases between them. There are 13 residues in the CDR3. Germline lookup yields CDR1 SGHTA and CDR2 FQGNSA. The CDR3 DNA is TGTGCCAGCAGCTTAGAAGGAGTTGGGACCCAGTACTTC. Its protein product is CASSLEGVGTQYF.

The rearrangement links TRBV7-6 to TRBJ2-7; D is undetermined. The ends were cut back, 5 bases at V and 5 bases at J, with 22 bases in the middle. This CDR3 has 16 amino acids. The germline gives CDR1 SGHVS, CDR2 FNYEAQ. CDR3 protein: CASSLLSPVPPNEQYF. CDR3 coding DNA: TGTGCCAGCAGCCTCCTTTCACCGGTGCCCCCGAACGAGCAGTACTTC.

The rearrangement links TRBV4-1 to TRBJ1-5; 10 bases are shared with TRBD1. CDR1 MGHRA and CDR2 YSYEKL come from the germline V gene. The CDR3 totals 18 residues. The J segment lost 5 bases and the V segment lost 4 bases, leaving 14 bases of the junction unmatched. The CDR3 region has the DNA TGCGCCAGCAGCCTCGACCGGGACAGGGGCCGTAATGATCAGCCCCAGCATTTT. Its protein is CASSLDRDRGRNDQPQHF.

In this sample, this clone turned up once. The J gene is TRBJ1-1, the V gene TRBV4-1, with 8 bases aligning to TRBD1. Germline V gene sequence: CDR1 MGHRA, CDR2 YSYEKL. This CDR3 is built from 16 residues. V lost 4 bases to trimming and J lost 5 bases; unmatched junction nucleotides: 12. The CDR3 reads CASSRSSTRGPTEAFF. Written as DNA, the CDR3 is TGCGCCAGCAGCCGGAGTTCCACCAGGGGGCCAACTGAAGCTTTCTTT.

This clone was counted only a few times. V is TRBV7-2 and J is TRBJ1-2, with 7 bases matching TRBD1. Germline values: CDR1 SGHTA, CDR2 FQGNSA. This CDR3 is built from 14 residues. The V and J ends lost 1 base and 8 bases, in that order; junction bases with no gene match: 7. CDR3 DNA sequence: TGTGCCAGCAGCTTAGAAGGGGGCGTAGGGGGCTACACCTTC. Protein sequence: CASSLEGGVGGYTF.

This chain links TRBV11-3 with TRBJ2-1; no clear D. From germline, CDR1 is SGHNT and CDR2 YENEEA. The CDR3 has 13 amino acids. V lost 1 base to trimming and J lost 12 bases, with 13 bases between them. The CDR3 region has the DNA TGTGCCAGCAGCTTAGTCGATGGTAGCCCGCAGTTCTTC. Its protein product is CASSLVDGSPQFF. Complete variable domain (other parts from reference TRBV11-3 and TRBJ2-1): EAGVVQSPRYKIIEKKQPVAFWCNPISGHNTLYWYLQNLGQGPELLIRYENEEAVDDSQLPKDRFSAERLKGVDSTLKIQPAELGDSAVYLCASSLVDGSPQFFGPGTRLTVL.

In this sample, this clone turned up once. The rearrangement links TRBV7-2 to TRBJ2-7; 7 positions match TRBD2. V lost 2 bases to trimming and J lost 4 bases; unmatched junction nucleotides: 8. CDR3 size: 15 residues. In germline, CDR1 is SGHTA, CDR2 FQGNSA. This chain's CDR3 is CASSLTAGVRYEQYF. CDR3 DNA: TGTGCCAGCAGCTTAACCGCGGGAGTAAGGTACGAGCAGTACTTC.

The chain carries TRBV27 and TRBJ1-4; D not certain. CDR1 is MNHEY and CDR2 is SMNVEV in the germline V gene (reference sequence). The CDR3 contains 14 residues. The germline V and J ends were trimmed by 2 bases and 8 bases, with 12 bases remaining between them. The CDR3 reads CASSLRRAREKLFF. Written as DNA, the CDR3 is TGTGCCAGCAGTTTACGGAGGGCCCGGGAAAAACTGTTTTTT.

This chain connects TRBV6-5 to TRBJ1-2; D unresolved. Trimming left V 0 bases short and J 3 bases short, with 8 bases between. Germline loops: CDR1 MNHEY, CDR2 SVGAGI. The CDR3 extends over 14 amino acids. CDR3 sequence reads: CASSYSGGDYGYTF. The CDR3 DNA reads as TGTGCCAGCAGTTACTCGGGAGGAGACTATGGCTACACCTTC.

The rearrangement joins TRBV10-1 to TRBJ1-5; tentative D call: TRBD1 (5 bases). Between the trimmed V and J ends, which lost 3 bases and 3 bases, there was a span of 12 bases. The CDR3 loop spans 15 amino acids. Germline CDR1 is WNHNN and CDR2 is SYGVQD (reference sequence). This chain's CDR3 is CASSESRQPNQPQHF. In nucleotides, the CDR3 is TGCGCCAGCAGTGAATCGAGACAGCCCAATCAGCCCCAGCATTTT.

V is TRBV11-2 and J is TRBJ1-2, with D possibly being TRBD1 (6 bases). V was clipped by 1 base and J by 4 bases, with 7 bases between them. The CDR3 has 13 residues. Germline values: CDR1 SGHAT, CDR2 FQNNGV. The CDR3 is CASSLGRGYGYTF. The CDR3 coding sequence is TGTGCCAGCAGCTTAGGCAGGGGCTATGGCTACACCTTC.

V usage is TRBV5-6 and J usage is TRBJ2-5, with 7 bases lining up with TRBD2. Germline lookup yields CDR1 SGHDT and CDR2 YYEEEE. The V and J ends lost 6 bases and 5 bases, in that order; junction bases with no gene match: 13. CDR3 length equals 15 residues. The CDR3 sequence is CASTLNLAGFETQYF. CDR3 DNA sequence: TGTGCCAGCACCCTGAATTTAGCGGGTTTTGAGACCCAGTACTTC. The entire variable domain, with the rest obtained from reference TRBV5-6 and TRBJ2-5, is as follows: DAGVTQSPTHLIKTRGQQVTLRCSPKSGHDTVSWYQQALGQGPQFIFQYYEEEERQRGNFPDRFSGHQFPNYSSELNVNALLLGDSALYLCASTLNLAGFETQYFGPGTRLLVL.

The V and J genes are TRBV7-6 and TRBJ2-7; 8 positions match TRBD1. The CDR3 length is 14 residues. V was clipped by 5 bases and J by 6 bases; unmatched bases: 9. CDR1 and CDR2 from the germline V gene are SGHVS and FNYEAQ. This CDR3 is CASSPGQAAIEQYF. CDR3 DNA: TGTGCCAGCAGCCCGGGACAGGCAGCAATCGAGCAGTACTTC. The full variable domain, completed using reference TRBV7-6 and TRBJ2-7, is GAGVSQSPRYKVTKRGQDVALRCDPISGHVSLYWYRQALGQGPEFLTYFNYEAQQDKSGLPNDRFSAERPEGSISTLTIQRTEQRDSAMYRCASSPGQAAIEQYFGPGTRLTVT.

The chain couples TRBV18 to TRBJ2-5; no clear D. V dropped 0 bases and J dropped 2 bases, with 7 bases sitting between them. This CDR3 has 14 amino acids. Germline CDR1 is KGHSH and CDR2 is LQKENI. DNA of the CDR3: TGTGCCAGCTCACCACCGTTGCAGCAAGAGACCCAGTACTTC. It encodes CASSPPLQQETQYF.

This chain links TRBV4-3 with TRBJ1-2; 8 positions agree with TRBD1. This CDR3 has 14 amino acids. The germline V gene encodes CDR1 LGHNA and CDR2 YSLEER. J lost 5 bases, V lost 0 bases, and 2 bases had no gene match. In nucleotides, the CDR3 is TGCGCCAGCAGCCAAGATTGGACAGGGTATGGCTACACCTTC. It specifies CASSQDWTGYGYTF.

Of note for this clone: The conserved final phenylalanine or tryptophan is absent from the CDR3, which likely points to a read error. The DNA is left out, because the CDR3 cannot be placed on it with certainty; the CDR3 is given as TCRdb lists it. The J gene is TRBJ1-2, the V gene TRBV4-3. Germline assignment: CDR1 LGHNA and CDR2 YSLEER. The CDR3 adds up to 12 amino acids, both ends counted. The CDR3 region is CASSHAGTEVVY.

The V and J genes are TRBV30 and TRBJ1-1, with D possibly being TRBD1 (6 bases). V shed 0 bases and J shed 5 bases, with 13 bases lying between them. The length of the CDR3 is 14 residues. Germline assignment: CDR1 GTSNPN and CDR2 SVGIG (reference sequence). CDR3 nucleotide sequence: TGTGCCTGGAGTGTAGGTGAGGGGGATACTGAAGCTTTCTTT. Amino acid sequence: CAWSVGEGDTEAFF.

The chain couples TRBV4-2 to TRBJ2-7; weak D call: TRBD2 (6 bases). There are 15 residues in the CDR3. The germline gives CDR1 LGHNA, CDR2 YNFKEQ. V was shortened by 4 bases and J by 1 base, with 14 bases between the two germline ends. The CDR3 here is CASSPGASESYEQYF. Here the CDR3 DNA reads TGTGCCAGCAGCCCTGGAGCTAGCGAATCCTACGAGCAGTACTTC.

This clone appeared a few times. This chain connects TRBV2 to TRBJ2-2, with 7 nucleotides matching TRBD2. Germline V lookup: CDR1 SNHLY, CDR2 FYNNEI. Trimming cost V 6 bases and J 1 base; bases outside gene matches: 5. This CDR3 has 15 amino acids. The CDR3 reads CASRVASGNTGELFF. CDR3 coding DNA: TGTGCCAGCAGGGTGGCTAGCGGGAACACCGGGGAGCTGTTTTTT.

With regard to this clone: Other DNA sequences in this sample translate to the same CDR3. The rearrangement joins TRBV29-1 to TRBJ2-7; the match to TRBD2 covers 7 bases. Germline V gene sequence: CDR1 SQVTM, CDR2 ANQGSEA. The ends lost 0 bases at V and 0 bases at J; junction bases unmatched: 5. This CDR3 comprises 15 residues. Here the CDR3 reads CSVEDPSGTSYEQYF. The CDR3 nucleotides are TGCAGCGTTGAAGATCCCAGCGGGACCTCCTACGAGCAGTACTTC.